This is a list of T cell receptor beta chains from one sample in a study of cytotoxic CD8 clonotypes in ibrutinib-treated CLL. Measured with immunoSEQ multiplex PCR; TCRdb has only the in-frame clones, and not every one. The data contain 45,000 or so clones, roughly 57% of them singletons. Here the sequenced sample was PBMCs, taken after 24 months of ibrutinib treatment. The receptors stem from a human donor with chronic lymphocytic leukemia. The CDR3 runs from the conserved cysteine through the conserved F or W. Size is omitted from some rows. Given values are once, few, many or a class for expanded clones.

j_call v_call clone_size cdr3_aa
TRBJ2-7 TRBV4-1 NA CASSQDTPDRGPPYEQYF
TRBJ1-5 TRBV10-2 NA CASRGSEGNQPQHF
TRBJ2-4 TRBV4-1 many CASRRIGGRGNIQYF
TRBJ1-5 TRBV6-1 NA CASSDGRFNQPQHF
TRBJ1-4 TRBV7-9 NA CASSLGSGTVGEKLFF
TRBJ2-7 TRBV6-1 NA CASTLLGGYEQYF
TRBJ1-1 TRBV15 NA CATSRERGVNTEAFF
TRBJ2-3 TRBV11-3 NA CASSLGDRGYTDTQYF
TRBJ1-2 TRBV5-4 NA CASSLDGSYGYTF
TRBJ2-3 TRBV29-1 few CSAEGGTGKDTQYF
TRBJ1-1 TRBV6-6 NA CASSGYRDTEAFF
TRBJ2-3 TRBV6-1 NA CASSENVVVADTQYF
TRBJ1-2 TRBV5-1 NA CASSEEQGRSYGYTF